A selection of T cell receptor beta chains follows, all from one sample in a study of OX40 agonist ivuxolimab in advanced cancers. Clones were sequenced by immunoSEQ multiplex PCR, and TCRdb holds only the in-frame ones, with some missing. The sample contains approximately 40,000 clones, 88% of which appear only once. The sample was CD4+ or CD8+ T cells sorted from blood, taken in a trial of the OX40 agonist ivuxolimab. The receptors originated from an adult with an advanced solid tumor such as melanoma, head and neck, liver or kidney cancer. The CDR3 runs from the conserved cysteine through the conserved F or W. The order of the fields is CDR3 length, D gene, J gene, V gene, clone size, CDR3 protein, CDR3 DNA. The D gene is left open where the match is weak. The size field is filled for only some rows; it gives once, few, many or a size class.

14 TRBD1 TRBJ2-7 TRBV10-3 . CAISVPGGSYEQYF TGTGCCATCAGTGTTCCAGGGGGCAGCTACGAGCAGTACTTC
13 . TRBJ1-1 TRBV2 . CASSPMGQTRAFF TGTGCCAGCAGTCCGATGGGACAAACTCGAGCTTTCTTT
14 TRBD1 TRBJ2-7 TRBV9 . CASSVDGQGNEQYF TGTGCCAGCAGCGTAGATGGACAGGGGAACGAGCAGTACTTC
16 . TRBJ2-7 TRBV9 . CASSVGVGGGFYEQYF TGTGCCAGCAGCGTAGGAGTAGGCGGCGGCTTCTACGAGCAGTACTTC
14 . TRBJ1-5 TRBV4-1 . CASSHDISNQPQHF TGCGCCAGCAGCCACGACATATCCAATCAGCCCCAGCATTTT
20 . TRBJ1-5 TRBV21-1 . CASSRADSPPNSYSNQPQHF TGTGCCAGCAGCCGCGCGGACAGCCCGCCCAATTCTTATAGCAATCAGCCCCAGCATTTT
15 . TRBJ2-1 TRBV11-1 . CASSLGGSNYNEQFF TGTGCCAGCAGCTTAGGAGGGTCCAACTACAATGAGCAGTTCTTC
15 TRBD1 TRBJ1-2 TRBV19 . CASIETGQMGYGYTF TGTGCCAGTATTGAGACGGGACAGATGGGCTATGGCTACACCTTC
16 . TRBJ2-1 TRBV9 . CASSMTSGTGEGEQFF TGTGCCAGCAGCATGACTAGCGGGACAGGGGAGGGTGAGCAGTTCTTC
16 TRBD2 TRBJ2-2 TRBV6-6 . CASSYSPSGFTGELFF TGTGCCAGCAGTTACTCGCCTAGCGGGTTCACCGGGGAGCTGTTTTTT
15 . TRBJ2-7 TRBV6-5 . CASSYIRDGRDEQYF TGTGCCAGCAGTTACATCAGGGACGGAAGGGACGAGCAGTACTTC
15 . TRBJ1-1 TRBV7-3 . CASSLEQTMNTEAFF TGTGCCAGCAGCTTAGAACAGACCATGAACACTGAAGCTTTCTTT
11 . TRBJ1-2 TRBV7-3 . CASSPSWGYTF TGTGCCAGCAGCCCGAGCTGGGGCTACACCTTC
13 . TRBJ2-7 TRBV5-1 . CASSSPGLYEQYF TGCGCCAGCAGCTCCCCCGGTTTGTACGAGCAGTACTTC
17 TRBD1 TRBJ1-1 TRBV27 . CASSSPKGQGINTEAFF TGTGCCAGCAGTTCACCGAAGGGACAGGGGATTAACACTGAAGCTTTCTTT
13 . TRBJ2-5 TRBV11-2 . CASSFLARETQYF TGTGCCAGCAGCTTCCTCGCCCGGGAGACCCAGTACTTC
16 . TRBJ2-1 TRBV11-2 . CASSQGKGGSYNEQFF TGTGCCAGCAGCCAGGGGAAGGGGGGGAGTTACAATGAGCAGTTCTTC
13 . TRBJ1-2 TRBV21-1 . CASSASAYYGYTF TGTGCCAGCTCTGCCTCGGCCTACTATGGCTACACCTTC
14 . TRBJ2-1 TRBV30 . CACQPGHLYNEQFF TGTGCCTGCCAACCGGGGCACCTCTACAATGAGCAGTTCTTC
16 TRBD2 TRBJ2-3 TRBV7-7 once CASSLTASGSTDTQYF TGTGCCAGCAGCTTAACGGCTAGCGGAAGCACAGATACGCAGTATTTT
14 TRBD2 TRBJ2-7 TRBV19 . CASQITSGGYEQYF TGTGCCAGCCAGATCACTAGCGGGGGATACGAGCAGTACTTC
13 . TRBJ1-5 TRBV9 . CASSINSNQPQHF TGTGCCAGCAGCATAAATAGCAATCAGCCCCAGCATTTT
15 . TRBJ2-7 TRBV4-1 . CASSQARGGTYEQYF TGCGCCAGCAGCCAAGCCCGGGGAGGTACCTACGAGCAGTACTTC
14 TRBD1 TRBJ1-2 TRBV6-5 . CASSYEQGQSGYTF TGTGCCAGCAGTTATGAACAGGGACAGAGTGGCTACACCTTC
12 . TRBJ1-6 TRBV5-6 . CASSDARGTLHF TGTGCCAGCAGCGATGCCCGGGGGACCCTCCACTTT
14 . TRBJ1-1 TRBV27 . CASSLAGRTTEAFF TGTGCCAGCAGTTTAGCAGGGCGGACCACTGAAGCTTTCTTT
15 . TRBJ1-2 TRBV19 . CATTESPLTVHGYTF TGTGCCACGACGGAAAGCCCTTTAACTGTCCATGGCTACACCTTC
13 . TRBJ2-1 TRBV6-5 . CASSPREGNEQFF TGTGCCAGCAGTCCCCGGGAAGGCAATGAGCAGTTCTTC
14 . TRBJ2-7 TRBV27 once CATRYGGLPWEQYF TGTGCCACCCGATACGGCGGGTTACCCTGGGAGCAGTACTTC
14 TRBD1 TRBJ2-7 TRBV27 . CASSFLTGTYEQYF TGTGCCAGCAGTTTCTTGACAGGGACCTACGAGCAGTACTTC
13 . TRBJ2-1 TRBV11-3 . CASSNGRYNEQFF TGTGCCAGCAGCAATGGACGGTACAATGAGCAGTTCTTC
14 . TRBJ2-7 TRBV9 . CASSVADQVGEQYF TGTGCCAGCAGCGTAGCTGACCAGGTAGGCGAGCAGTACTTC
13 TRBD1 TRBJ1-1 TRBV30 once CAWILDRGESAFF TGTGCCTGGATATTGGACAGGGGCGAGTCAGCTTTCTTT
19 . TRBJ2-6 TRBV5-6 . CASSRGAGGWLSGANVLTF TGTGCCAGCAGCCGGGGGGCCGGGGGGTGGCTATCTGGGGCCAACGTCCTGACTTTC
14 . TRBJ2-3 TRBV28 . CASSAPHSPDTQYF TGTGCCAGCAGTGCCCCTCATTCCCCGGATACGCAGTATTTT
10 . TRBJ2-3 TRBV6-6 . CATRTDTQYF TGTGCCACCCGGACAGATACGCAGTATTTT
16 TRBD2 TRBJ2-5 TRBV4-1 . CASSHPTTSAKETQYF TGCGCCAGCAGCCACCCTACGACTAGCGCTAAGGAGACCCAGTACTTC
16 . TRBJ2-3 TRBV4-3 . CASSQSFSGDGSTQYF TGCGCCAGCAGCCAATCATTTAGCGGAGACGGCAGTACGCAGTATTTT
15 TRBD1 TRBJ2-3 TRBV7-3 few CASSRTGGGRDTQYF TGTGCCAGCTCACGCACAGGGGGCGGGCGAGATACGCAGTATTTT
14 TRBD2 TRBJ2-7 TRBV7-8 . CASSLASGSYEQYF TGTGCCAGCAGCCTCGCTAGCGGGAGTTACGAGCAGTACTTC
14 . TRBJ2-5 TRBV7-8 . CASSTDNQQETQYF TGTGCCAGCAGCACAGACAACCAACAAGAGACCCAGTACTTC
14 . TRBJ2-2 TRBV7-9 few CASSSGLNTGELFF TGTGCCAGCAGCTCGGGCCTGAACACCGGGGAGCTGTTTTTT
11 . TRBJ2-5 TRBV5-8 . CASSLGQTQYF TGTGCCAGCAGCTTGGGACAGACCCAGTACTTC
12 . TRBJ1-2 TRBV29-1 . CSVESGGDGYTF TGCAGCGTTGAATCTGGGGGGGATGGCTACACCTTC
13 . TRBJ1-1 TRBV14 . CASSQQWNTEAFF TGTGCCAGCAGCCAACAGTGGAACACTGAAGCTTTCTTT
18 . TRBJ2-6 TRBV21-1 . CASSKGWFWGGGANVLTF .
16 . TRBJ1-3 TRBV29-1 . CSVDGAAAMGGNTIYF TGCAGCGTTGACGGGGCCGCGGCCATGGGTGGAAACACCATATATTTT
13 . TRBJ1-1 TRBV19 . CASSQGLNTEAFF TGTGCCAGTAGTCAGGGGTTGAACACTGAAGCTTTCTTT
16 . TRBJ2-3 TRBV13 . CASSLGSDRSRDTQYF TGTGCCAGCAGCTTAGGCTCGGACAGAAGCCGGGATACGCAGTATTTT
16 TRBD2 TRBJ2-7 TRBV13 . CASSLGRAGGSYEQYF TGTGCCAGCAGCTTAGGCCGGGCGGGAGGGTCCTACGAGCAGTACTTC
16 . TRBJ2-1 TRBV11-3 few CASSAGTGTKYNEQFF TGTGCCAGCAGCGCTGGGACTGGCACGAAGTACAATGAGCAGTTCTTC
16 . TRBJ2-3 TRBV4-1 . CASSPQGGVGTDTQYF TGCGCCAGCAGCCCCCAGGGAGGAGTTGGCACAGATACGCAGTATTTT
13 . TRBJ2-2 TRBV5-6 . CASSLFGTGELFF TGTGCCAGCAGCTTGTTCGGCACCGGGGAGCTGTTTTTT
16 . TRBJ2-2 TRBV5-4 once CASSLRLGANTGELFF TGTGCCAGCAGCTTGAGATTGGGGGCTAACACCGGGGAGCTGTTTTTT